This T cell receptor beta chain was sequenced during a study of T-cell reconstitution after alpha-beta-depleted transplantation in children. Between the trimmed V and J ends, which lost 2 bases and 2 bases, there was a span of 13 bases. The CDR3 contains 15 residues. Unique molecular identifiers were built into the TCRbeta library. TCRdb fed the PCR reads into MiXCR, producing one record per CDR3 protein. The table includes fewer than 700,000 distinct CDR3 sequences, roughly 23% detected once. The TCR sequence derives from a boy in the first two years of life who had a stem cell transplant for acute myeloid leukemia, so the T cells may come from the graft donor. This chain links TRBV12-3 or TRBV12-4 with TRBJ2-7, with D possibly matching TRBD2 (6 bases). Sequenced here: PBMCs, mostly from graft donor cells, sampled 360 days after TCRalphabeta/CD19-depleted stem cell transplant. Written as DNA, the CDR3 is TGTGCCAGCAGTTTATGGGGGGACCCCCCCTACGAGCAGTACTTC. The encoded protein is CASSLWGDPPYEQYF.